The T cell receptor (beta chain) described here comes from a study of control samples from healthy donors and cancer patients. Here immunoSEQ multiplex PCR was the method, and the copy in TCRdb shows in-frame clones only, minus some. The data hold roughly 90,000 clones, with roughly 91% observed a single time. The V and J ends lost 8 bases and 1 base, in that order; junction bases with no gene match: 8. The CDR3 covers 15 residues. The germline V gene encodes CDR1 MDHEN and CDR2 SYDVKM. Source material: PBMCs. J is TRBJ1-1 and V is TRBV28; 9 nucleotides match TRBD1. The receptor was isolated from a woman between 45 and 60 years old with colorectal cancer. In nucleotides, the CDR3 is TGTGCCAGCTTTCTTGGGACAGGGCCGAACACTGAAGCTTTCTTT. Translating gives CASFLGTGPNTEAFF. The entire variable domain, with the rest obtained from reference TRBV28 and TRBJ1-1, is as follows: DVKVTQSSRYLVKRTGEKVFLECVQDMDHENMFWYRQDPGLGLRLIYFSYDVKMKEKGDIPEGYSVSREKKERFSLILESASTNQTSMYLCASFLGTGPNTEAFFGQGTRLTVV.